This T cell receptor beta chain stems from a study of T and B cells in COVID-19 patients. TRB rearrangements were amplified by multiplex PCR with BIOMED2 TRB-A/B primers. TCRdb ran MiXCR on the multiplex PCR reads and lists one entry per CDR3 protein. This sample carries some 1,000 distinct CDR3 sequences, over 25% of them seen once, and the ten largest clones take roughly 28%. By sample share, this clonotype is medium-sized. From blood, about 240-550 ng of genomic DNA served as TRB template. The sample taken for sequencing was blood. This receptor was identified in a human donor with active COVID-19.

In DNA form, the CDR3 reads TGTGCCAGCAGGGAAGGGTTTGGGGACAACGACCAAGAGACCCAGTACTTC. Residues: CASREGFGDNDQETQYF. The gene calls are TRBV12-3 or TRBV12-4 and TRBJ2-5; D is perhaps TRBD1 (6 bases). The CDR3 extends over 17 amino acids. V lost 6 bases and J lost 0, with 20 bases in between.